These T cell receptor beta chains were read from a single sample in a study of blood T cell repertoires in COVID-19. The table came from immunoSEQ multiplex PCR; TCRdb's copy has only in-frame clones and leaves some out. Of 200,000 or so clones in the sample, roughly 80% were seen once. What was sequenced was peripheral blood. These receptors were taken from a woman aged 80 or over with COVID-19, enrolled during active disease. The CDR3 runs from the conserved cysteine through the conserved F or W. The D gene is left open where the match is weak. Rows may omit the clone size; those that give it use once, few, many or a size class.

>TRBD1|TRBJ1-2|many|TRBV4-1
TGCGCCAGCAGCCAAGATTGGGGGACAGGGGGCGCGGATGGCTACACCTTC
CASSQDWGTGGADGYTF
>TRBD2|TRBJ2-2|once|TRBV28
TGTGCCAGCAGTGGGGGGACTAGCGGAGACACCGGGGAGCTGTTTTTT
CASSGGTSGDTGELFF
>NA|TRBJ1-5|NA|TRBV27
TGTGCCAGCAGTTTATATCCAGGGGCGAGCAATCAGCCCCAGCATTTT
CASSLYPGASNQPQHF
>NA|TRBJ1-1|NA|TRBV7-9
TGTGCCAGCCTTTCGGACACTTACACTGAAGCTTTCTTT
CASLSDTYTEAFF
>TRBD1|TRBJ1-6|NA|TRBV27
TGTGCCAGCAGTTTTGGGGACAGGAGGGGGCCCCTCCACTTT
CASSFGDRRGPLHF
>NA|TRBJ2-7|once|TRBV7-9
TGTGCCAGCAGCTCATCCGCGGGCCCTACCTACGAGCAGTACTTC
CASSSSAGPTYEQYF
>TRBD1|TRBJ2-1|once|TRBV28
TGTGCCAGCAGTCCCTCGACAGGGGGCTCCTACAATGAGCAGTTCTTC
CASSPSTGGSYNEQFF
>TRBD1|TRBJ1-4|NA|TRBV20-1
TGCAGTGCTAGTTCGACAGGGGATGGTGAAAAACTGTTTTTT
CSASSTGDGEKLFF
>TRBD1|TRBJ2-1|once|TRBV2
TGTGCCATCCTCCGGGACAGGGGAAACAATGAGCAGTTCTTC
CAILRDRGNNEQFF
>NA|TRBJ1-2|once|TRBV7-8
TGTGCCAGCAGCTTAGAGCCTCTCTATGGCTACACCTTC
CASSLEPLYGYTF
>NA|TRBJ2-1|once|TRBV11-3
TGTGCCAGCAGCTTAGACCGGGGGTCCTACAATGAGCAGTTCTTC
CASSLDRGSYNEQFF
>NA|TRBJ1-2|NA|TRBV7-9
TGTGCCAGCAGCACCGTCACAGGGAACTATGGCTACACCTTC
CASSTVTGNYGYTF
>NA|TRBJ1-2|NA|TRBV6-4
TGTGCCAGCAGTGACGGGGGGTCCTATGGCTACACCTTC
CASSDGGSYGYTF
>NA|TRBJ1-2|NA|TRBV15
TGTGCCACCAGCAGAACACAGAACTATGGCTACACCTTC
CATSRTQNYGYTF
>NA|TRBJ1-2|NA|TRBV7-9
TGTGCCAGCAGCCTTACCGGACACCACTATGGCTACACCTTC
CASSLTGHHYGYTF
>NA|TRBJ2-2|NA|TRBV6-4
TGTGCCAGCAGAGCGGCCTCGAACACCGGGGAGCTGTTTTTT
CASRAASNTGELFF
>NA|TRBJ2-2|NA|TRBV28
TGTGCCAGCAGTTACTTCCCCCGCAGGAAGAACACCGGGGAGCTGTTTTTT
CASSYFPRRKNTGELFF
>TRBD2|TRBJ2-1|NA|TRBV9
TGTGCCAGCAGCGCCTCCGGGACTAGCGGGTACAATGAGCAGTTCTTC
CASSASGTSGYNEQFF
>TRBD2|TRBJ2-5|NA|TRBV7-2
TGTGCCAGCAGCTTAGTGAGCGGGAGCGGTGAGACCCAGTACTTC
CASSLVSGSGETQYF
>NA|TRBJ1-3|NA|TRBV6-5
TGTGCCAGCAGTTACGGCTGGAGCTCTGGAAACACCATATATTTT
CASSYGWSSGNTIYF
>TRBD1|TRBJ1-2|once|TRBV7-2
TGTGCCAGCAGCTCCGGACAGGGGTTGAATGGCTACACCTTC
CASSSGQGLNGYTF
>NA|TRBJ2-3|NA|TRBV12-3/TRBV12-4
TGTGCCAGCAGTTTCGGAGATACGCAGTATTTT
CASSFGDTQYF
>NA|TRBJ1-1|few|TRBV29-1
TGCAGCGTGGAGGACAGATTGAACACTGAAGCTTTCTTT
CSVEDRLNTEAFF
>TRBD1|TRBJ1-3|once|TRBV4-2
TGTGCCAGCAGCCAAGATCTCCGGGACAGACACACCATATATTTT
CASSQDLRDRHTIYF
>NA|TRBJ1-2|NA|TRBV19
TGTGCCAGTAGTAGTGGGGAGGGATATTATGGCTACACCTTC
CASSSGEGYYGYTF
>NA|TRBJ1-1|NA|TRBV27
TGTGCCAGCAGTGTACACAGAGGGACTGAAGCTTTCTTT
CASSVHRGTEAFF
>TRBD1|TRBJ1-2|NA|TRBV9
TGTGCCAGCGGCCCCCGGGACAGTTTATATGGCTACACCTTC
CASGPRDSLYGYTF
>NA|TRBJ1-5|NA|TRBV30
TGTGCCTGGAGTCAAGGCCGGCTCGGGATGTATAGCAATCAGCCCCAGCATTTT
CAWSQGRLGMYSNQPQHF
>NA|TRBJ1-1|NA|TRBV19
TGTGCCAGTAGTATAGCCCCGCAGGGTGGCACTGAAGCTTTCTTT
CASSIAPQGGTEAFF
>NA|TRBJ2-7|NA|TRBV5-1
TGCGCCAGCAGCTTGGGGGCAGGTCCCTCCTACGAGCAGTACTTC
CASSLGAGPSYEQYF
>TRBD2|TRBJ2-3|once|TRBV7-9
TGTGCCAGCAGCCGCGGACTAGACGCAGATACGCAGTATTTT
CASSRGLDADTQYF
>NA|TRBJ1-2|NA|TRBV5-8
TGTGCCAGCAGCTTGGGGGGCCGTGGCTATGGCTACACCTTC
CASSLGGRGYGYTF
>TRBD2|TRBJ2-3|NA|TRBV3-1/TRBV3-2
TGTGCCAGCAGCCAAGATCTAGCGGAGGCCCCTAGCACAGATACGCAGTATTTT
CASSQDLAEAPSTDTQYF
>TRBD1|TRBJ1-1|NA|TRBV25-1
TGTGCCAGCAGTGCGACAGGGGACGCCCGAACTGAAGCTTTCTTT
CASSATGDARTEAFF
>TRBD1|TRBJ1-2|NA|TRBV19
TGTGCCAGTAGTATAGATATGGGACAGTTATCTAACTATGGCTACACCTTC
CASSIDMGQLSNYGYTF
>NA|TRBJ2-7|once|TRBV15
TGTGCCACCAGCCGTTACCCCGGCGAGCAGTACTTC
CATSRYPGEQYF
>TRBD1|TRBJ2-1|NA|TRBV7-6
TGTGCCAGCAGCTTAGTGCCCGGGACAGGGGCGGGTGAGCAGTTCTTC
CASSLVPGTGAGEQFF
>TRBD2|TRBJ2-1|NA|TRBV9
TGTGCCAGCATTTTGACTAGCGACTACAATGAGCAGTTCTTC
CASILTSDYNEQFF
>NA|TRBJ2-4|NA|TRBV29-1
TGCAGCGTTGAAGGGACTCCCGGCATTCAGTACTTC
CSVEGTPGIQYF
>NA|TRBJ2-7|NA|TRBV5-1
TGCCCCCGCAGCTTGGGGGGGCAGGGGGCCTCCTACGAGCAGTACTTC
CPRSLGGQGASYEQYF
>NA|TRBJ1-3|few|TRBV28
TGTGCCAGCAGACCCACAGGGATGGGAAACACCATATATTTT
CASRPTGMGNTIYF
>NA|TRBJ1-2|NA|TRBV5-1
TGCGCCAGCAGCCGGACCGGGAAAGACGACTATGGCTACACCTTC
CASSRTGKDDYGYTF
>TRBD1|TRBJ2-5|NA|TRBV19
TGTGCCAGTAGTACTATCGGACAGGGGGATCAAGAGACCCAGTACTTC
CASSTIGQGDQETQYF